This T cell receptor (beta chain) was captured in a study of spatial heterogeneity in lung cancer. Study-wide context: Raw-read counts averaged over ten per unique TCR and UMI combination. The study's findings and limits: Expanded TCR counts, ubiquitous and regional, correlated respectively with ubiquitous and regional nonsynonymous mutation counts. The study found that expanded intratumoral alpha and beta TCR counts tracked tumor mutation counts.

TCRdb reanalysed the 5' RACE reads using MiXCR and keeps one entry per CDR3 protein. The sample includes 25,000 to 30,000 distinct CDR3 sequences, less than 9% of them seen just once. Sample time point: sample taken at primary tumor resection. Untreated early-stage non-small cell lung cancer patients, fewer than 85 in total, were the donors. TCRs were sequenced from unsorted whole RNA of tumor, nontumor lung or PBMC. After removal of 4 bases from V and 8 bases from J, the junction contained 3 bases not matched to a gene. The CDR3 covers 13 residues. Germline loops: CDR1 SGHVS, CDR2 FQNEAQ. In the case of this clonotype: Its antigen is not identified.

The chain links TRBV7-8 to TRBJ2-3, with 10 nucleotides matching TRBD2. The sample was lung tumor tissue, taken at surgery. The source of this sequence is a male donor with early-stage non-small cell lung cancer. The CDR3 DNA sequence: TGTGCCAGCAGCTCAGTAGCGGGGGGTACGCAGTATTTT. Its translation is CASSSVAGGTQYF.